What follows are 30 T cell receptor beta chains derived from one specimen sequenced in a study of blood T cell repertoires in COVID-19. Clones were read by immunoSEQ multiplex PCR, and TCRdb kept only the in-frame ones, dropping some. Here the sample spans 45,000 or so clones, around 85% being singletons. Sequencing was carried out using peripheral blood. The receptors were gathered from a human donor in a cohort sampled during active COVID-19.

The chain is built from TRBV29-1 and TRBJ1-1; D possibly corresponds to TRBD1 (6 bases). V lost 6 bases and J 2 bases, leaving 25 bases between the germline ends. The germline V gene has CDR1 SQVTM and CDR2 ANQGSEA. This CDR3 region has 17 residues. CDR3 nucleotides: TGCAGCGTCTTACCCCGGGGGGCGGGGACCCAAAACACTGAAGCTTTCTTT. Amino acid sequence: CSVLPRGAGTQNTEAFF.

This clone was counted once. The genes are TRBV12-5 and TRBJ2-3, with D tentatively TRBD2 (6 bases). CDR1 and CDR2 from the germline V gene are LGHNT and FRNRAP. The CDR3 is 15 residues long. The V gene lost 5 bases and the J gene lost 2 bases, with 14 bases spanning the gap. CDR3 nucleotides: TGTGCTAGTGGTGCAGGGAGGTCTCACACAGATACGCAGTATTTT. It is translated as CASGAGRSHTDTQYF.

The chain is built from TRBV6-1 and TRBJ2-7; possible D gene TRBD2, 6 bases. V lost 4 bases and J 2 bases, leaving 18 bases between the germline ends. The V gene's germline CDR1 is MNHNS and CDR2 SASEGT. The CDR3 covers 16 residues. The CDR3 region has the DNA TGTGCCAGCAGTGTAACACCTCCGGGACTCACCTACGAGCAGTACTTC. This translates into CASSVTPPGLTYEQYF.

This clone has a handful of counts. The junction shows a germline mismatch at one end, possibly a read error. V and J are TRBV6-4 and TRBJ2-7; 8 bases align to TRBD1. In germline, CDR1 is MRHNA, CDR2 SNTAGT. This CDR3 spans 11 amino acids. The CDR3 spells CASQGQGQEHF. In nucleotides, the CDR3 is TGTGCCTCCCAGGGGCAGGGACAGGAGCACTTC.

The V and J genes are TRBV6-1 and TRBJ1-1; 7 nucleotides agree with TRBD1. The CDR3 totals 17 residues. V lost 0 bases, J lost 3 bases, and 10 bases stayed unmatched. The V gene's germline CDR1 is MNHNS and CDR2 SASEGT. The CDR3 DNA sequence: TGTGCCAGCAGTGAAGCGGGTGCGACAGGGTGGTACACTGAAGCTTTCTTT. Protein product: CASSEAGATGWYTEAFF.

V gene TRBV7-2 combines with J gene TRBJ2-5; TRBD2 aligns across 11 bases. Germline CDR1 is SGHTA and CDR2 is FQGNSA. This CDR3 contains 17 residues. The V segment lost 5 bases and the J segment 1 base; nucleotides outside the gene matches: 9. CDR3 DNA sequence: TGTGCCAGCAGCAGAAGGACTAGCGGGTTTCTCCAAGAGACCCAGTACTTC. Translated, it gives CASSRRTSGFLQETQYF.

The chain links TRBV4-1 to TRBJ1-4; TRBD1 matches 7 bases. There are 15 residues in the CDR3. V shed 1 base, J shed 5 bases, and the junction held 4 bases outside the gene matches. CDR1 MGHRA and CDR2 YSYEKL come from the germline V gene. In nucleotides, the CDR3 is TGCGCCAGCAGCCAAGCCGAACAGGGGAATGAAAAACTGTTTTTT. Its translation: CASSQAEQGNEKLFF.

This chain connects TRBV28 to TRBJ2-1; 9 bases line up with TRBD1. This CDR3 has 16 residues. Per germline, CDR1 MDHEN and CDR2 SYDVKM. Trimming removed 5 bases from V and 4 bases from J; junction bases left unmatched: 9. CDR3 residues: CASSVTGTGNYNEQFF. The CDR3 DNA sequence: TGTGCCAGCAGTGTTACCGGGACAGGGAATTACAATGAGCAGTTCTTC.

The rearrangement uses TRBV29-1 and TRBJ1-2; TRBD1 is a possible D gene (5 bases). The CDR3 contains 12 residues. V gave up 4 bases and J gave up 4 bases, with 10 bases separating them. The germline gives CDR1 SQVTM, CDR2 ANQGSEA. Here the CDR3 DNA reads TGCAGCGTTGGGGAAGGGGCCTATGGCTACACCTTC. Amino acids: CSVGEGAYGYTF.

This chain connects TRBV28 to TRBJ1-2; 7 bases match TRBD1. The V gene's germline CDR1 is MDHEN and CDR2 SYDVKM. The V gene end was trimmed by 3 bases and the J gene end by 2 bases; junction bases not matched to a gene: 6. The CDR3 is 15 amino acids. In DNA, the CDR3 is TGTGCCAGCAGTTTTACCGGGACAGCCAACTATGGCTACACCTTC. It specifies CASSFTGTANYGYTF.

The chain has TRBV29-1 and TRBJ1-6; D ambiguous. CDR1 SQVTM and CDR2 ANQGSEA come from the germline V gene. Deletions cut 7 bases from V and 1 base from J, with 8 bases between. The CDR3 consists of 13 residues. This chain's CDR3 is CSGRESYNSPLHF. CDR3 coding DNA: TGCAGCGGGAGGGAGTCCTATAATTCACCCCTCCACTTT.

The V and J genes are TRBV7-2 and TRBJ2-1, with D possibly TRBD2 on 5 matching bases. Germline loops: CDR1 SGHTA, CDR2 FQGNSA. This CDR3 is 16 amino acids long. V lost 3 bases to trimming and J lost 6 bases, with 18 bases between them. The CDR3 here is CASSFPSYPSRNEQFF. CDR3 DNA sequence: TGTGCCAGCAGCTTCCCCTCCTATCCTAGCCGCAATGAGCAGTTCTTC.

The CDR3 nucleotides are TGTGCCAGCAGTTATTTGGGCAGGGGGTATGGCTACACCTTC. As protein: CASSYLGRGYGYTF. The chain combines TRBV6-5 with TRBJ1-2; 7 bases map to TRBD1. J was trimmed by 5 bases and V by 3 bases; bases with no gene match: 6. The CDR3 has 14 amino acids. Germline CDR1 reads MNHEY; CDR2 reads SVGAGI.

The chain links TRBV19 to TRBJ2-2; 12 nucleotides agree with TRBD2. J lost 6 bases, V lost 5 bases, and 4 bases had no gene match. The germline CDR1 and CDR2 sequences are LNHDA and SQIVND (reference sequence). CDR3 length equals 15 residues. The CDR3 reads CASSPSGGAAGELFF. CDR3 DNA: TGTGCCAGTAGTCCTAGCGGGGGGGCAGCCGGGGAGCTGTTTTTT. The full variable domain, in which reference TRBV19 and TRBJ2-2 provide the parts outside the CDR3, is DGGITQSPKYLFRKEGQNVTLSCEQNLNHDAMYWYRQDPGQGLRLIYYSQIVNDFQKGDIAEGYSVSREKKESFPLTVTSAQKNPTAFYLCASSPSGGAAGELFFGEGSRLTVL.

The rearrangement joins TRBV5-8 to TRBJ1-5; tentatively, D is TRBD1 (5 bases). The CDR3 loop spans 15 amino acids. V dropped 0 bases and J dropped 6 bases, with 13 bases sitting between them. CDR1 is SGHTS, CDR2 YDEGEE, per germline. As DNA, the CDR3 is TGTGCCAGCAGCTTGGGTTGGGGGGGAGGTCAGCCCCAGCATTTT. Amino acids: CASSLGWGGGQPQHF.

The rearrangement links TRBV13 to TRBJ2-6; TRBD1 might be the D (6 bases). Trimming removed 2 bases from V and 0 bases from J, with 14 bases in between. The germline CDR1 and CDR2 sequences are PRHDT and FYEKMQ (reference sequence). The CDR3 covers 18 residues. CDR3 sequence (DNA): TGTGCCAGCAGCTTACAACAGGGAATACTCTCTGGGGCCAACGTCCTGACTTTC. Its translation: CASSLQQGILSGANVLTF.

This clone was seen only a few times. This chain connects TRBV5-1 to TRBJ2-7; a possible D gene is TRBD1 (6 bases). The CDR3 has 15 residues. The V end was cut by 1 base, the J end by 4 bases, with 15 bases between. Per the germline V gene, CDR1 is SGHRS and CDR2 is YFSETQ. CDR3 loop: CASSLSTGYPYEQYF. In DNA form, the CDR3 reads TGCGCCAGCAGCTTGTCGACAGGCTACCCTTACGAGCAGTACTTC.

The rearrangement uses TRBV6-2 or TRBV6-3 and TRBJ1-5; D is uncertain. V was pared by 6 bases and J by 4 bases, with 13 bases between. CDR1 and CDR2 (germline): MNHEY, SVGEGT. The CDR3 has 14 amino acids. The CDR3 protein is CASSGPRGNQPQHF. For the CDR3, the DNA is TGTGCCAGCAGCGGGCCCAGAGGGAATCAGCCCCAGCATTTT.

The V gene is TRBV9, the J gene TRBJ2-5, with D maybe TRBD2 (5 bases). CDR3 length: 15 amino acids. From germline, CDR1 is SGDLS and CDR2 YYNGEE. Trimming took 3 bases from V and 2 from J, leaving 14 bases between them. CDR3 coding DNA: TGTGCCAGCAGCGCCGGGAAAGAAGCGCAAGAGACCCAGTACTTC. Its translation: CASSAGKEAQETQYF.

The J gene is TRBJ1-1, the V gene TRBV5-1; TRBD1 is a possible D gene (5 bases). Trimming left V 4 bases short and J 1 base short, with 11 bases between. CDR1 and CDR2 (germline): SGHRS, YFSETQ. The CDR3 loop spans 14 amino acids. CDR3 nucleotide sequence: TGCGCCAGCAGCCCGAGGCAGGGGAACACTGAAGCTTTCTTT. Protein product: CASSPRQGNTEAFF. Full variable domain (rest looked up from reference TRBV5-1 and TRBJ1-1): KAGVTQTPRYLIKTRGQQVTLSCSPISGHRSVSWYQQTPGQGLQFLFEYFSETQRNKGNFPGRFSGRQFSNSRSEMNVSTLELGDSALYLCASSPRQGNTEAFFGQGTRLTVV.

The CDR3 coding sequence is TGTGCCAGCAGTGCCGGACTCGCTAGCACAGATACGCAGTATTTT. It yields the protein CASSAGLASTDTQYF. The V and J genes are TRBV27 and TRBJ2-3; the D gene is possibly TRBD2 (5 bases). Germline loops: CDR1 MNHEY, CDR2 SMNVEV (reference sequence). The CDR3 spans 15 residues. V lost 5 bases and J lost 0, with 12 bases in between.

This chain links TRBV3-1 (or the pseudogene TRBV3-2) with TRBJ2-7; D is perhaps TRBD2 (5 bases). The CDR3 sequence is 21 residues long. The V gene lost 4 bases and the J gene lost 3 bases, with 34 bases spanning the gap. CDR1 is LGHDT, CDR2 YNNKEL, per germline (reference sequence). CDR3 sequence: CASSPHQGSGGRRYSHYEQYF. In DNA form, the CDR3 reads TGTGCCAGCAGCCCACACCAAGGGTCAGGAGGCAGGAGGTATTCTCACTACGAGCAGTACTTC.

The V and J genes are TRBV5-6 and TRBJ2-3, with D possibly being TRBD2 (5 bases). Trimming left V 1 base short and J 5 bases short, with 14 bases between. Germline values: CDR1 SGHDT, CDR2 YYEEEE. The CDR3 is made up of 15 amino acids. The CDR3, as DNA: TGTGCCAGCAGCTTGCGGGGAGTATACAGAGATACGCAGTATTTT. This translates into CASSLRGVYRDTQYF.

V gene TRBV2 combines with J gene TRBJ2-7; D is unclear. The CDR3 is 12 amino acids. The V gene's germline CDR1 is SNHLY and CDR2 FYNNEI. Trimming cost V 3 bases and J 5 bases, with 8 bases left between them. Written as DNA, the CDR3 is TGTGCCAGCAGTGATCGCACTGACGAGCAGTACTTC. Its protein is CASSDRTDEQYF.

This chain joins TRBV11-2 and TRBJ2-3; weak D call: TRBD1 (6 bases). Germline V gene lookup returns CDR1 SGHAT and CDR2 FQNNGV. This CDR3 has 15 amino acids. With 1 base removed from V and 4 bases from J, the gap between germline ends came to 12 bases. CDR3 sequence (DNA): TGTGCCAGCAGCTTAGGCAGGGGATTTGCAGATACGCAGTATTTT. Encoded protein: CASSLGRGFADTQYF. The full variable domain, its missing parts supplied by reference TRBV11-2 and TRBJ2-3, is EAGVAQSPRYKIIEKRQSVAFWCNPISGHATLYWYQQILGQGPKLLIQFQNNGVVDDSQLPKDRFSAERLKGVDSTLKIQPAKLEDSAVYLCASSLGRGFADTQYFGPGTRLTVL.

This chain links TRBV5-1 with TRBJ2-1; 11 bases are shared with TRBD2. This CDR3 is built from 20 residues. J lost 0 bases, V lost 0 bases, and 11 bases had no gene match. Germline V CDR1 and CDR2: SGHRS, YFSETQ. The CDR3 region has the DNA TGCGCCAGCAGCTTGGTACCGGGCCTAGCGGGGGGCAGCTCCTACAATGAGCAGTTCTTC. It specifies CASSLVPGLAGGSSYNEQFF.

V and J are TRBV6-5 and TRBJ2-5; tentatively, D is TRBD1 (5 bases). The CDR3 totals 12 residues. CDR1 is MNHEY, CDR2 SVGAGI, per germline. V dropped 8 bases and J dropped 4 bases, with 11 bases sitting between them. The DNA for the CDR3 is TGTGCCAGCCACAGGTTGGGAGAGACCCAGTACTTC. It yields the protein CASHRLGETQYF.

The genes are TRBV6-5 and TRBJ2-1; 8 bases fit TRBD2. After removal of 6 bases from V and 7 bases from J, the junction contained 11 bases not matched to a gene. Germline assignment: CDR1 MNHEY and CDR2 SVGAGI. The CDR3 contains 15 residues. CDR3 protein: CASSFVGGAGNEQFF. DNA for the CDR3: TGTGCCAGCAGCTTCGTCGGGGGGGCGGGGAATGAGCAGTTCTTC.

This clone appeared once. J is TRBJ2-7 and V is TRBV19; D is unresolved. CDR1 LNHDA and CDR2 SQIVND come from the germline V gene (reference sequence). The V end lost 3 bases, the J end lost 0 bases, and 6 bases lay between the germline ends. This CDR3 is 13 amino acids long. The CDR3, as DNA: TGTGCCAGTAGTATCGACAACTCCTACGAGCAGTACTTC. This translates into CASSIDNSYEQYF.

V and J are TRBV5-1 and TRBJ2-5; 14 nucleotides align to TRBD2. CDR3 length: 19 residues. With 4 bases clipped from V and 5 bases from J, the junction kept 16 bases outside the gene matches. Germline V gene data show CDR1 as SGHRS and CDR2 as YFSETQ. The CDR3 spells CASSPTRTSGGTRRETQYF. CDR3 sequence (DNA): TGCGCCAGCAGCCCCACCAGGACTAGCGGGGGGACCCGGCGGGAGACCCAGTACTTC.